This T cell receptor beta chain was obtained from a study of shared clonotypes between healthy human individuals. CD4+ cell separation produced CD45RA+ naive and CD45RA-negative memory subsets. The CDR3 is made up of 14 amino acids. Between the trimmed V and J ends, which lost 2 bases and 4 bases, there was a span of 12 bases. Germline V CDR1 and CDR2: MDHEN, SYDVKM. Assay used: immunoSEQ multiplex PCR; TCRdb lists only in-frame clones, some missing. The table records fewer than 2.5 million clones, over 85% of them present only once. The sample was naive CD4+ T cells from PBMCs. Subset of the sample: CD45RA+ positively selected. The chain has TRBV28 and TRBJ2-7; D gene uncertain. This clonotype was sampled from a man between 18 and 29 years old in good health. Some clones in this sample may be carry-over from other donors' samples. CDR3 sequence reads: CASSLRLAAYEQYF. CDR3 DNA: TGTGCCAGCAGTTTAAGACTTGCGGCATACGAGCAGTACTTC.